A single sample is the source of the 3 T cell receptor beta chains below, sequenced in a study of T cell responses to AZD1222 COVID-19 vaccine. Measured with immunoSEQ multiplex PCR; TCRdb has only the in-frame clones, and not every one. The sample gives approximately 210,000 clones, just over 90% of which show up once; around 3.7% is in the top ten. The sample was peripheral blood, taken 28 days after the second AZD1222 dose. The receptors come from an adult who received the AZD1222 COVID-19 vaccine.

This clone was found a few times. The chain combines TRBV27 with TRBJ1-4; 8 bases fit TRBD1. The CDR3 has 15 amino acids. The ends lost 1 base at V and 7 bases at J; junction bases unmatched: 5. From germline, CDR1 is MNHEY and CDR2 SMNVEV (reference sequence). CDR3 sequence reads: CASSLLGQGAEKLFF. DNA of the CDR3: TGTGCCAGCAGTTTATTAGGGCAGGGGGCTGAAAAACTGTTTTTT.

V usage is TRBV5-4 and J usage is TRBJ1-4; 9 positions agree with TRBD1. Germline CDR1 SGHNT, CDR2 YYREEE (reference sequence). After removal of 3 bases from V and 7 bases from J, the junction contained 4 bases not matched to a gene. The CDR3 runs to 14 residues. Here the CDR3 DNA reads TGTGCCAGCAGCTCGACAGGGGGAGGTGAAAAACTGTTTTTT. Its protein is CASSSTGGGEKLFF. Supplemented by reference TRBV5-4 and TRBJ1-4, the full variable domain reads ETGVTQSPTHLIKTRGQQVTLRCSSQSGHNTVSWYQQALGQGPQFIFQYYREEENGRGNFPPRFSGLQFPNYSSELNVNALELDDSALYLCASSSTGGGEKLFFGSGTQLSVL.

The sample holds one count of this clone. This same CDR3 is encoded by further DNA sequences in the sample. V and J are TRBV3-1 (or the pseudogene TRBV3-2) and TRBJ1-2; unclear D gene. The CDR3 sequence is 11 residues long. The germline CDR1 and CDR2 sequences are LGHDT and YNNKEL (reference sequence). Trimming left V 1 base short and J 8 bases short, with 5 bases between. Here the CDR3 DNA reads TGTGCCAGCAGCCAAGGAAGGGGCTACACCTTC. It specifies CASSQGRGYTF.